The rows below give T cell receptor beta chains drawn from one sample of a study of blood T cells in healthy people across ages. Using its own MiXCR run on the 5' RACE reads, TCRdb lists one record per CDR3 protein. The sample lists 750,000 to 950,000 distinct CDR3 sequences; 50% to 65% were seen once. The source material was blood. The source is a man at least 80 years old in good health. The CDR3 runs from the conserved cysteine through the conserved F or W. The D gene is left open where the match is weak. The size field is filled for only some rows; it gives once, few, many or a size class.

length: 13
size: .
D: .
V: TRBV18
J: TRBJ2-5
CDR3: CASSPQMPETQYF
DNA: TGTGCCAGCTCACCGCAGATGCCCGAGACCCAGTACTTC

length: 16
size: few
D: TRBD2
V: TRBV6-6
J: TRBJ2-3
CDR3: CASSSGTSGTGDTQYF
DNA: TGTGCCAGCAGCTCTGGGACTAGCGGGACGGGGGATACGCAGTATTTT

length: 16
size: .
D: TRBD2
V: TRBV5-1
J: TRBJ2-1
CDR3: CASSLATSGPYNEQFF
DNA: TGCGCCAGCAGCTTGGCCACTAGCGGACCCTACAATGAGCAGTTCTTC

length: 17
size: .
D: TRBD1
V: TRBV6-6
J: TRBJ1-5
CDR3: CASSFPPGQRFNQPQHF
DNA: TGTGCCAGCAGTTTCCCACCGGGACAGCGATTCAATCAGCCCCAGCATTTT

length: 15
size: few
D: .
V: TRBV12-3/TRBV12-4
J: TRBJ2-2
CDR3: CASGDRRRRTGELFF
DNA: TGTGCCAGCGGCGACCGCCGACGGCGCACCGGGGAGCTGTTTTTT

length: 11
size: .
D: TRBD1
V: TRBV6-2/TRBV6-3
J: TRBJ2-5
CDR3: CASSYRDREYF
DNA: TGTGCCAGCAGTTACCGGGACAGGGAGTACTTC

length: 12
size: .
D: .
V: TRBV28
J: TRBJ2-7
CDR3: CASSSNPGEQYF
DNA: TGTGCCAGCAGTTCGAACCCTGGAGAGCAGTACTTC

length: 15
size: few
D: TRBD2
V: TRBV7-2
J: TRBJ2-1
CDR3: CASSFQAGRDNEQFF
DNA: TGTGCCAGCAGCTTTCAAGCGGGAAGAGACAATGAGCAGTTCTTC

length: 14
size: .
D: TRBD1
V: TRBV3-1
J: TRBJ1-1
CDR3: CASSQPDREGEAFF
DNA: TGTGCCAGCAGCCAACCTGACAGGGAGGGTGAAGCTTTCTTT

length: 14
size: .
D: .
V: TRBV25-1
J: TRBJ1-5
CDR3: CASAPGLYNQPQHF
DNA: TGTGCCAGCGCCCCGGGGTTGTACAATCAGCCCCAGCATTTT

length: 13
size: few
D: .
V: TRBV27
J: TRBJ1-2
CDR3: CASSPVGADGYTF
DNA: TGTGCCAGCAGCCCTGTGGGCGCAGACGGCTACACCTTC

length: 12
size: few
D: .
V: TRBV18
J: TRBJ2-1
CDR3: CASSPTYNEQFF
DNA: TGTGCCAGCTCACCAACGTACAATGAGCAGTTCTTC

length: 15
size: .
D: TRBD1
V: TRBV7-9
J: TRBJ2-1
CDR3: CASSLRTGGYNEQFF
DNA: TGTGCCAGCAGCTTAAGGACAGGGGGCTATAATGAGCAGTTCTTC

length: 15
size: .
D: .
V: TRBV6-2/TRBV6-3
J: TRBJ2-5
CDR3: CASRFPGADQETQYF
DNA: TGTGCCAGCAGATTCCCTGGGGCGGACCAAGAGACCCAGTACTTC

length: 13
size: .
D: .
V: TRBV12-3/TRBV12-4
J: TRBJ1-1
CDR3: CASSFKARAEAFF
DNA: TGTGCCAGCAGTTTTAAGGCTCGGGCTGAAGCTTTCTTT

length: 16
size: .
D: .
V: TRBV28
J: TRBJ2-6
CDR3: CATLGSGHSGANVLTF
DNA: TGTGCCACACTCGGTAGCGGCCACTCTGGGGCCAACGTCCTGACTTTC

length: 13
size: .
D: .
V: TRBV28
J: TRBJ2-7
CDR3: CASSSPRAYEQYF
DNA: TGTGCCAGCAGTTCGCCTAGAGCCTACGAGCAGTACTTC

length: 16
size: few
D: .
V: TRBV14
J: TRBJ2-3
CDR3: CASSQGRRSSTDTQYF
DNA: TGTGCCAGCAGCCAAGGACGGCGGTCTAGCACAGATACGCAGTATTTT

length: 14
size: .
D: .
V: TRBV3-1
J: TRBJ2-5
CDR3: CASSQEGAAQTQYF
DNA: TGTGCCAGCAGCCAAGAGGGGGCGGCCCAGACCCAGTACTTC

length: 17
size: .
D: TRBD2
V: TRBV18
J: TRBJ2-3
CDR3: CASSPLPAGMGTDTQYF
DNA: TGTGCCAGCTCACCACTCCCAGCGGGAATGGGAACAGATACGCAGTATTTT

length: 16
size: .
D: TRBD1
V: TRBV12-3/TRBV12-4
J: TRBJ1-6
CDR3: CASRRQTGQYNSPLHF
DNA: TGTGCCAGCAGGCGCCAGACAGGGCAATATAATTCACCCCTCCACTTT

length: 15
size: few
D: .
V: TRBV20-1
J: TRBJ2-1
CDR3: CSARDFILARNEQFF
DNA: TGCAGTGCTAGAGATTTTATCCTAGCCAGGAATGAGCAGTTCTTC

length: 13
size: few
D: .
V: TRBV29-1
J: TRBJ1-1
CDR3: CSVEPQGNTEAFF
DNA: TGCAGCGTTGAGCCCCAGGGGAACACTGAAGCTTTCTTT

length: 14
size: many
D: .
V: TRBV7-6
J: TRBJ1-1
CDR3: CASSLAGIGTEAFF
DNA: TGTGCCAGCAGCTTAGCGGGGATCGGGACAGAAGCTTTCTTT

length: 14
size: .
D: TRBD1
V: TRBV11-2
J: TRBJ1-2
CDR3: CASRQTGGGYGYTF
DNA: TGTGCCAGCAGGCAGACAGGGGGCGGATATGGCTACACCTTC

length: 15
size: .
D: TRBD1
V: TRBV7-9
J: TRBJ2-1
CDR3: CASSPDRGFLNEQFF
DNA: TGTGCCAGCAGTCCCGACAGGGGATTCCTCAATGAGCAGTTCTTC

length: 20
size: few
D: TRBD1
V: TRBV11-3
J: TRBJ2-4
CDR3: CASSSSWDRGSRVAKNIQYF
DNA: TGTGCCAGCAGCTCAAGCTGGGACAGGGGGTCCCGAGTAGCCAAAAACATTCAGTACTTC

length: 15
size: .
D: .
V: TRBV27
J: TRBJ2-4
CDR3: CASSSGGAAKNIQYF
DNA: TGTGCCAGCAGTTCAGGGGGGGCGGCCAAAAACATTCAGTACTTC

length: 13
size: few
D: .
V: TRBV3-1
J: TRBJ2-5
CDR3: CASSQGGPGTQYF
DNA: TGTGCCAGCAGCCAAGGGGGCCCCGGGACCCAGTACTTC

length: 13
size: .
D: .
V: TRBV5-1
J: TRBJ2-2
CDR3: CASSGEIAGELFF
DNA: TGCGCCAGCAGCGGGGAGATCGCCGGGGAGCTGTTTTTT

length: 15
size: .
D: TRBD1
V: TRBV2
J: TRBJ1-1
CDR3: CASSLEQGMNTEAFF
DNA: TGTGCCAGCAGCCTAGAACAGGGGATGAACACTGAAGCTTTCTTT

length: 13
size: .
D: .
V: TRBV25-1
J: TRBJ2-1
CDR3: CASMGLSYNEQFF
DNA: TGTGCCAGCATGGGCCTTAGCTACAATGAGCAGTTCTTC

length: 16
size: .
D: TRBD2
V: TRBV20-1
J: TRBJ2-3
CDR3: CSAGIRLAGVSDTQYF
DNA: TGCAGTGCTGGTATTCGACTAGCGGGAGTATCAGATACGCAGTATTTT

length: 13
size: .
D: .
V: TRBV6-5
J: TRBJ1-2
CDR3: CASKDWGGYGYTF
DNA: TGTGCCAGCAAGGATTGGGGGGGCTATGGCTACACCTTC

length: 13
size: few
D: .
V: TRBV4-2
J: TRBJ2-5
CDR3: CASSQGQASDQYF
DNA: TGTGCCAGCAGCCAAGGACAGGCGTCTGACCAGTACTTC

length: 15
size: .
D: TRBD2
V: TRBV20-1
J: TRBJ2-7
CDR3: CSARPISGRPYEQYF
DNA: TGCAGTGCCAGGCCAATTAGCGGGAGGCCCTACGAGCAGTACTTC

length: 14
size: .
D: .
V: TRBV5-1
J: TRBJ1-1
CDR3: CASSPGASGTEAFF
DNA: TGCGCCAGCAGCCCCGGGGCTTCGGGCACTGAAGCTTTCTTT

length: 17
size: .
D: TRBD2
V: TRBV20-1
J: TRBJ2-3
CDR3: CSASPAKTSGRGNTQYF
DNA: TGCAGTGCTAGCCCCGCGAAGACTAGCGGGAGGGGGAATACGCAGTATTTT

length: 15
size: .
D: TRBD2
V: TRBV12-3/TRBV12-4
J: TRBJ2-1
CDR3: CATSGWGGSYNEQFF
DNA: TGTGCCACCTCAGGTTGGGGGGGCTCCTACAATGAGCAGTTCTTC

length: 15
size: .
D: .
V: TRBV24-1
J: TRBJ2-1
CDR3: CATSDLQDRRGEQFF
DNA: TGTGCCACCAGTGATTTGCAAGACAGACGGGGAGAGCAGTTCTTC

length: 15
size: .
D: TRBD2
V: TRBV28
J: TRBJ2-5
CDR3: CASSSLAGVTETQYF
DNA: TGTGCCAGCAGTTCCTTAGCGGGAGTAACAGAGACCCAGTACTTC

length: 15
size: .
D: .
V: TRBV6-7
J: TRBJ1-5
CDR3: CASSAVDRGNQPQHF
DNA: TGTGCCAGCAGTGCGGTTGATAGGGGAAATCAGCCCCAGCATTTT

length: 16
size: few
D: .
V: TRBV24-1
J: TRBJ2-6
CDR3: CATSPWSSSGANVLTF
DNA: TGTGCCACCAGTCCCTGGTCCAGCTCTGGGGCCAACGTCCTGACTTTC

length: 13
size: few
D: .
V: TRBV6-5
J: TRBJ2-5
CDR3: CASSYGGLGAQYF
DNA: TGTGCCAGCAGTTACGGGGGACTGGGCGCCCAGTACTTC

length: 11
size: .
D: .
V: TRBV11-2
J: TRBJ2-5
CDR3: CASSSEGRQYF
DNA: TGTGCCAGCAGCTCGGAGGGCCGGCAGTACTTC

length: 16
size: .
D: .
V: TRBV29-1
J: TRBJ2-3
CDR3: CSVAGLRVGSTDTQYF
DNA: TGCAGCGTCGCGGGGCTCCGGGTGGGAAGCACAGATACGCAGTATTTT

length: 12
size: few
D: .
V: TRBV29-1
J: TRBJ2-7
CDR3: CSVDYGRYEQYF
DNA: TGCAGCGTTGATTATGGACGCTACGAGCAGTACTTC

length: 12
size: few
D: .
V: TRBV6-1
J: TRBJ1-5
CDR3: CAGGASNQPQHF
DNA: TGTGCAGGGGGGGCTTCTAATCAGCCCCAGCATTTT

length: 16
size: .
D: .
V: TRBV24-1
J: TRBJ2-5
CDR3: CATSDFEAGGGETQYF
DNA: TGTGCCACCAGTGATTTCGAGGCCGGAGGTGGGGAGACCCAGTACTTC

length: 15
size: few
D: TRBD2
V: TRBV7-2
J: TRBJ2-3
CDR3: CASSPGTSPPDTQYF
DNA: TGTGCCAGCAGCCCCGGGACTAGTCCCCCGGATACGCAGTATTTT

length: 11
size: many
D: .
V: TRBV27
J: TRBJ2-3
CDR3: CASSLRGYAYF
DNA: TGTGCCAGCAGTTTGAGAGGATACGCGTATTTT

length: 18
size: .
D: TRBD2
V: TRBV6-5
J: TRBJ2-7
CDR3: CASSYRGLAGVVTYEQYF
DNA: TGTGCCAGCAGTTACCGGGGACTAGCGGGAGTCGTCACCTACGAGCAGTACTTC

length: 14
size: .
D: TRBD1
V: TRBV5-4
J: TRBJ2-4
CDR3: CASRPGTGDDIQYF
DNA: TGTGCCAGCAGGCCCGGGACAGGGGATGACATTCAGTACTTC

length: 14
size: .
D: TRBD2
V: TRBV29-1
J: TRBJ2-3
CDR3: CSVSIRDYTDTQYF
DNA: TGCAGCGTTTCAATCCGGGACTACACAGATACGCAGTATTTT

length: 14
size: .
D: TRBD1
V: TRBV6-5
J: TRBJ1-1
CDR3: CASSYLQGAGEAFF
DNA: TGTGCCAGCAGCTACCTTCAGGGGGCGGGTGAAGCTTTCTTT

length: 12
size: .
D: .
V: TRBV25-1
J: TRBJ1-2
CDR3: CASSDGRYGYTF
DNA: TGTGCCAGCAGTGACGGACGGTATGGCTACACCTTC

length: 12
size: many
D: .
V: TRBV2
J: TRBJ1-5
CDR3: CASSESRVTQHF
DNA: TGTGCCAGCAGTGAGTCGAGGGTGACCCAGCATTTT

length: 12
size: .
D: .
V: TRBV20-1
J: TRBJ1-1
CDR3: CSARDENTEAFF
DNA: TGCAGTGCTAGAGATGAGAACACTGAAGCTTTCTTT